What follows are 24 T cell receptor beta chains derived from one specimen sequenced in a study of CD8+ T cells in alopecia areata. RNA was extracted and reverse transcribed into cDNA as the sequencing template. Sequenced by immunoSEQ multiplex PCR; TCRdb stores in-frame clones only, minus some. The sample records a few hundred thousand clones, roughly 66% being singletons. Noted treatment: oral pan-JAK inhibitor, 5-10 mg twice daily. Material: CD4+ T cells sorted from blood, obtained around week 44, from a patient treated with tofacitinib. These receptor sequences come from a human donor with alopecia areata.

The chain uses TRBV29-1 and TRBJ2-2; D unclear. V was shortened by 0 bases and J by 0 bases, with 11 bases between the two germline ends. Germline CDR1 SQVTM, CDR2 ANQGSEA. CDR3 length equals 16 residues. CDR3 region: CSVEDPGRSNTGELFF. CDR3 nucleotide sequence: TGCAGCGTTGAAGATCCGGGCAGATCGAACACCGGGGAGCTGTTTTTT.

The gene calls are TRBV30 and TRBJ1-2; tentatively, D is TRBD1 (6 bases). Trimming pared 4 bases from V and 10 bases from J, leaving 13 bases between. The CDR3 is made up of 11 amino acids. The germline gives CDR1 GTSNPN, CDR2 SVGIG (reference sequence). The CDR3 DNA follows: TGTGCCTGGAATTTGGGACACGACTACACCTTC. Its protein product is CAWNLGHDYTF. Filled out from reference TRBV30 and TRBJ1-2, the complete variable domain reads SQTIHQWPATLVQPVGSPLSLECTVEGTSNPNLYWYRQAAGRGLQLLFYSVGIGQISSEVPQNLSASRPQDRQFILSSKKLLLSDSGFYLCAWNLGHDYTFGSGTRLTVV.

The V call is TRBV19, the J call TRBJ2-5; 7 bases fit TRBD1. The CDR3 is 14 residues long. Germline CDR1 is LNHDA and CDR2 is SQIVND (reference sequence). V lost 5 bases, J lost 3 bases, and 6 bases stayed unmatched. The CDR3 DNA is TGTGCCAGTAGTGACCCGGGACAGAAAGAGACCCAGTACTTC. It is translated as CASSDPGQKETQYF. The whole variable domain, remainder taken from reference TRBV19 and TRBJ2-5, is DGGITQSPKYLFRKEGQNVTLSCEQNLNHDAMYWYRQDPGQGLRLIYYSQIVNDFQKGDIAEGYSVSREKKESFPLTVTSAQKNPTAFYLCASSDPGQKETQYFGPGTRLLVL.

The chain employs TRBV11-2 and TRBJ2-1, with 11 bases identical to TRBD2. The V segment lost 2 bases and the J segment 14 bases; nucleotides outside the gene matches: 14. Germline assignment: CDR1 SGHAT and CDR2 FQNNGV. This CDR3 has 16 amino acids. CDR3 DNA: TGTGCCAGCAGCTTACTAGCGGGGGGAGCTACAATGACGGAGTTCTTC. Translating gives CASSLLAGGATMTEFF. The full variable domain, completed using reference TRBV11-2 and TRBJ2-1, is EAGVAQSPRYKIIEKRQSVAFWCNPISGHATLYWYQQILGQGPKLLIQFQNNGVVDDSQLPKDRFSAERLKGVDSTLKIQPAKLEDSAVYLCASSLLAGGATMTEFFGPGTRLTVL.

The V gene is TRBV7-2, the J gene TRBJ1-5; 8 bases align to TRBD1. This CDR3 contains 14 residues. The ends lost 5 bases at V and 5 bases at J; junction bases unmatched: 5. Looked up from germline, CDR1 is SGHTA and CDR2 is FQGNSA. CDR3 DNA sequence: TGTGCCAGCAGCCGCCCGGACAGGGATCAGCCCCAGCATTTT. Protein: CASSRPDRDQPQHF.

This chain joins TRBV9 and TRBJ1-1; TRBD1 matches at 8 bases. V gave up 3 bases and J gave up 5 bases; unmatched junction bases: 9. From germline, CDR1 is SGDLS and CDR2 YYNGEE. This CDR3 region has 15 residues. CDR3 sequence: CASSGQGSIGTEAFF. For the CDR3, the DNA is TGTGCCAGCAGCGGACAGGGGTCTATTGGGACTGAAGCTTTCTTT.

This clone was observed a few times. Additional DNA sequences in this sample encode the identical CDR3. The CDR3 sequence: CASSQVQGYEQYF. CDR3 bases: TGCGCCAGCAGCCAAGTTCAGGGATACGAGCAGTACTTC. The chain links TRBV4-3 to TRBJ2-7; D may be TRBD1 (5 bases). Germline V gene sequence: CDR1 LGHNA, CDR2 YSLEER. The length of the CDR3 is 13 residues. V gave up 1 base and J gave up 4 bases, with 8 bases separating them.

The rearrangement links TRBV2 to TRBJ1-5; TRBD1 agrees at 7 bases. This CDR3 contains 15 residues. J gave up 6 bases and V 3 bases, and 8 bases lay outside the gene matches. The germline V gene has CDR1 SNHLY and CDR2 FYNNEI. CDR3 amino acids: CASSEEGAISQPQHF. CDR3 sequence (DNA): TGTGCCAGCAGTGAGGAGGGGGCGATAAGTCAGCCCCAGCATTTT.

The CDR3 region is CASSPGRLNTEAFF. The CDR3 DNA reads as TGTGCCAGCAGTCCGGGACGGCTGAACACTGAAGCTTTCTTT. This rearrangement joins TRBV6-5 to TRBJ1-1, with D possibly TRBD1 on 5 matching bases. There are 14 residues in the CDR3. V dropped 5 bases and J dropped 0 bases, with 10 bases sitting between them. From germline, CDR1 is MNHEY and CDR2 SVGAGI.

This chain's CDR3 is CSALGDSGYTF. The CDR3 DNA reads TGCAGCGCCCTCGGAGACAGCGGCTACACCTTC. The V and J genes are TRBV29-1 and TRBJ1-2, with a tentative D call TRBD1 (5 bases). CDR1 and CDR2 from the germline V gene are SQVTM and ANQGSEA. V was cut by 7 bases and J by 8 bases, with 14 bases left in between. This CDR3 spans 11 amino acids.

This chain uses TRBV6-5 with TRBJ2-1; D might be TRBD1 or TRBD2, each matching 5 bases. Looked up from germline, CDR1 is MNHEY and CDR2 is SVGAGI. The CDR3 extends over 14 amino acids. V lost 11 bases and J lost 2, with 16 bases in between. The CDR3 nucleotides are TGTGCCTCCTGGGGCCTAGCCCCCTACAATGAGCAGTTCTTC. Protein sequence: CASWGLAPYNEQFF.

In this sample, this clone turned up a few times. This chain links TRBV5-1 with TRBJ1-1, with D perhaps TRBD1 (5 bases). Per germline, CDR1 SGHRS and CDR2 YFSETQ. Trimming pared 4 bases from V and 1 base from J, leaving 17 bases between. This CDR3 comprises 16 residues. CDR3 nucleotides: TGCGCCAGCAGCGTGATACCCGGACACCAGAACACTGAAGCTTTCTTT. Encoded protein: CASSVIPGHQNTEAFF.

The chain links TRBV29-1 to TRBJ2-3; 7 positions agree with TRBD1. V shed 4 bases, J shed 5 bases, and the junction held 0 bases outside the gene matches. CDR1 and CDR2 (germline): SQVTM, ANQGSEA. This CDR3 comprises 11 residues. The CDR3 spells CSVAGGDTQYF. The CDR3 DNA sequence: TGCAGCGTTGCAGGGGGAGATACGCAGTATTTT.

The chain joins TRBV5-6 to TRBJ2-7, with D perhaps matching TRBD1 or TRBD2 (5 bases each). Germline V lookup: CDR1 SGHDT, CDR2 YYEEEE. V shed 1 base and J shed 2 bases, with 7 bases lying between them. The length of the CDR3 is 13 residues. CDR3 amino acids: CASSLLGAYEQYF. The CDR3 DNA reads as TGTGCCAGCAGCTTGTTGGGGGCCTACGAGCAGTACTTC.

The chain employs TRBV9 and TRBJ2-2, with D tentatively TRBD1 or TRBD2 (5 bases each). This CDR3 has 12 residues. Trimming took off 7 bases at V and 6 bases at J, with 10 bases between the two ends. Germline CDR1 is SGDLS and CDR2 is YYNGEE. The CDR3 sequence: CASLGRAGELFF. Here the CDR3 DNA reads TGTGCCAGCTTGGGGCGGGCCGGGGAGCTGTTTTTT.

This sequence joins TRBV29-1 and TRBJ1-4; D not resolved. The CDR3 is 13 residues long. The ends were cut back, 6 bases at V and 16 bases at J, with 24 bases in the middle. Germline V gene sequence: CDR1 SQVTM, CDR2 ANQGSEA. CDR3 region: CSVPSDDGGEGFF. The CDR3 DNA reads TGCAGCGTACCCTCAGATGACGGCGGCGAAGGGTTTTTT.

This clone was observed a few times. CDR3 bases: TGCAGCGTGAGCCGGACAGGGGTCTGGGGGAACACTGAAGCTTTCTTT. Protein: CSVSRTGVWGNTEAFF. The chain uses TRBV29-1 and TRBJ1-1, with 9 bases fitting TRBD1. Germline V gene sequence: CDR1 SQVTM, CDR2 ANQGSEA. The CDR3 loop spans 16 amino acids. The ends lost 6 bases at V and 1 base at J; junction bases unmatched: 12.

The V gene is TRBV4-3, the J gene TRBJ2-5; no clear D gene. The CDR3 has 14 residues. Germline CDR1 is LGHNA and CDR2 is YSLEER. Trimming removed 3 bases from V and 4 bases from J, with 12 bases in between. CDR3 DNA sequence: TGCGCCAGCAGCCAGACCACCTCCGGAGAGACCCAGTACTTC. Its translation is CASSQTTSGETQYF.

The chain recombines TRBV29-1 with TRBJ2-3; no clear D. Germline-derived CDR1 and CDR2 are SQVTM and ANQGSEA. V was trimmed by 1 base and J by 6 bases, leaving 8 bases between them. The CDR3 covers 12 residues. The DNA for the CDR3 is TGCAGCGTTGAAGTTAGTGGGGATACGCAGTATTTT. It specifies CSVEVSGDTQYF.

V usage is TRBV5-1 and J usage is TRBJ1-1; the D is unclear. Trimming took off 4 bases at V and 1 base at J, with 11 bases between the two ends. CDR1 is SGHRS and CDR2 is YFSETQ in the germline V gene. The CDR3 extends over 14 amino acids. CDR3: CASSQVQENTEAFF. The CDR3 coding sequence is TGCGCCAGCAGCCAAGTCCAGGAGAACACTGAAGCTTTCTTT.

The chain employs TRBV2 and TRBJ1-6; D is unclear. This CDR3 has 14 amino acids. Between the trimmed V and J ends, which lost 8 bases and 7 bases, there was a span of 15 bases. The germline V gene encodes CDR1 SNHLY and CDR2 FYNNEI. The CDR3 DNA reads TGTGCCAGCTATCAGGACGGCCGAAATTCACCCCTCCACTTT. It translates to CASYQDGRNSPLHF.

This clone was counted between two and nine times. The V call is TRBV2, the J call TRBJ1-1; D remains ambiguous. The CDR3 is 11 amino acids. Germline CDR1 reads SNHLY; CDR2 reads FYNNEI. V shed 1 base and J shed 12 bases, with 9 bases lying between them. The chain's CDR3 is CASSEVTHPFF. The CDR3 DNA follows: TGTGCCAGCAGTGAAGTGACCCATCCTTTCTTT.

This rearrangement joins TRBV10-3 to TRBJ2-1, with 7 nucleotides matching TRBD1. Germline V gives CDR1 ENHRY, CDR2 SYGVKD. The CDR3 length is 14 residues. J lost 4 bases, V lost 9 bases, and 9 bases had no gene match. This CDR3 is CAITGTATYNEQFF. DNA for the CDR3: TGTGCCATAACCGGGACAGCGACTTACAATGAGCAGTTCTTC.

This chain links TRBV4-3 with TRBJ1-6; possible D gene TRBD1, 5 bases. Deletions cut 0 bases from V and 10 bases from J, with 7 bases between. There are 13 residues in the CDR3. Germline V gives CDR1 LGHNA, CDR2 YSLEER. The CDR3 loop is CASSQEGGSPLHF. The DNA of the CDR3 is TGCGCCAGCAGCCAAGAGGGGGGGTCACCCCTCCACTTT.